Listed here are 12 T cell receptor beta chains from one sample, sequenced in a study of cytomegalovirus exposure and HLA in healthy donors (dated by TCRdb to 2016 to 2017). Libraries were built with the immunoSEQ multiplex PCR assay. A mixture of 60 forward primers for TCR Vbeta segments and 13 reverse primers for TCR Jbeta segments was used in the multiplex PCR. In TCRdb, the immuneACCESS table is reduced to in-frame sequences with V and J assigned. These tables do not hold every clone; where another copy was compared, an unresolved V gene accounts for under half, and the others remain unexplained. In this sample the table shows 30,000 to 40,000 clones, less than 85% of which occur a single time. The ten biggest clones cover approximately 10% of the sample. Material: PBMCs. The receptors here all came from a woman aged 18-29 years in good health and CMV-seropositive.

This clone has just a few counts. This chain uses TRBV11-3 with TRBJ2-2; D ambiguous. Trimming stripped 6 bases from V and 6 bases from J, with 14 bases between. The CDR3 sequence is 14 residues long. Per germline, CDR1 SGHNT and CDR2 YENEEA. The CDR3 DNA follows: TGTGCCAGCAGGTCCTCATCCCTACCCGGGGAGCTGTTTTTT. This gives the protein CASRSSSLPGELFF.

The table lists this clone with a few counts. The rearrangement uses TRBV30 and TRBJ2-6, with TRBD1 matching 10 bases. Germline V gene sequence: CDR1 GTSNPN, CDR2 SVGIG (reference sequence). Trimming took 5 bases from V and 0 from J; bases not matched to a gene: 10. This CDR3 is built from 18 residues. CDR3 amino acids: CAWSLTGGLGSGANVLTF. CDR3 sequence (DNA): TGTGCCTGGTCGCTGACAGGGGGCCTGGGCTCTGGGGCCAACGTCCTGACTTTC.

This clone was seen a few times. V gene TRBV28 combines with J gene TRBJ2-1; no firm D call. CDR3 size: 13 residues. Germline V lookup: CDR1 MDHEN, CDR2 SYDVKM. The V and J ends lost 4 bases and 8 bases respectively, with 12 bases between them. In DNA, the CDR3 is TGTGCCAGCAGTTCTTCTCTATTGGATGAGCAGTTCTTC. It codes for CASSSSLLDEQFF.

The V call is TRBV6-6, the J call TRBJ1-1; 12 bases align to TRBD1. V lost 7 bases and J lost 6; bases outside the gene matches: 9. The CDR3 is made up of 15 amino acids. Germline assignment: CDR1 MNHNY and CDR2 SVGAGI (reference sequence). The CDR3 loop reads CASTLGGTGGSEAFF. The DNA of the CDR3 is TGTGCCAGCACTCTAGGGGGGACAGGGGGCTCTGAAGCTTTCTTT.

V is TRBV9 and J is TRBJ1-1; TRBD1 is a possible D gene (5 bases). V was pared by 8 bases and J by 8 bases, with 16 bases between. Germline CDR1 SGDLS, CDR2 YYNGEE. The CDR3 sequence is 12 residues long. CDR3 protein: CASQRGSSEAFF. Written as DNA, the CDR3 is TGTGCCAGTCAAAGGGGAAGTTCCGAAGCTTTCTTT.

This CDR3 is CASSVTVSYEQYF. DNA for the CDR3: TGTGCCAGCAGCGTGACAGTTTCCTACGAGCAGTACTTC. The gene calls are TRBV27 and TRBJ2-7, with D possibly being TRBD1 (5 bases). The CDR3 length is 13 residues. Germline V gives CDR1 MNHEY, CDR2 SMNVEV (reference sequence). V was clipped by 6 bases and J by 1 base, with 10 bases between them.

The chain joins TRBV4-3 to TRBJ2-1; 8 nucleotides line up with TRBD1. CDR1 and CDR2 (germline): LGHNA, YSLEER. Losses at the gene ends were 0 bases for V and 1 base for J; bases not matched to a gene: 5. There are 17 residues in the CDR3. The CDR3 DNA is TGCGCCAGCAGCCAAGATTCCGGGACAGGTTCCTACAATGAGCAGTTCTTC. Its protein is CASSQDSGTGSYNEQFF.

This chain links TRBV7-2 with TRBJ2-1, with D possibly being TRBD1 (6 bases). The CDR3 has 18 amino acids. Trimming stripped 0 bases from V and 4 bases from J, with 19 bases between. Germline values: CDR1 SGHTA, CDR2 FQGNSA. The CDR3 here is CASSLALSGAQVYNEQFF. The CDR3 nucleotides are TGTGCCAGCAGCTTAGCGCTGTCAGGGGCGCAGGTGTACAATGAGCAGTTCTTC.

The V and J genes are TRBV27 and TRBJ2-7; 10 bases match TRBD1. The CDR3 totals 14 residues. Germline V gives CDR1 MNHEY, CDR2 SMNVEV (reference sequence). Trimming cost V 4 bases and J 5 bases; bases outside gene matches: 5. Here the CDR3 reads CASSSGTGVHEQYF. The CDR3 DNA sequence: TGTGCCAGCAGTTCGGGGACAGGGGTCCACGAGCAGTACTTC.

The table lists this clone with a few counts. This chain connects TRBV6-6 to TRBJ2-3, with unresolved D. This CDR3 region has 13 residues. Trimming pared 6 bases from V and 2 bases from J, leaving 9 bases between. Germline V CDR1 and CDR2: MNHNY, SVGAGI (reference sequence). The CDR3 DNA reads as TGTGCCAGCAGGGAGTCGGCCACAGATACGCAGTATTTT. This codes for CASRESATDTQYF.

The chain employs TRBV4-3 and TRBJ2-7; D might be TRBD2 (5 bases). V gave up 0 bases and J gave up 3 bases, with 12 bases separating them. This CDR3 has 15 residues. Germline assignment: CDR1 LGHNA and CDR2 YSLEER. CDR3 amino acids: CASSQDRGSGYEQYF. CDR3 nucleotide sequence: TGCGCCAGCAGCCAAGACCGAGGGAGTGGCTACGAGCAGTACTTC.

The rearrangement uses TRBV12-5 and TRBJ2-7, with D possibly TRBD1 on 5 matching bases. This CDR3 is 12 amino acids long. V lost 1 base and J lost 5, with 6 bases in between. The germline gives CDR1 LGHNT, CDR2 FRNRAP. The CDR3 DNA is TGTGCTAGTGGTTTGGGCAGGGACGAGCAGTACTTC. Its translation is CASGLGRDEQYF.